These 8 T cell receptor beta chains were all obtained from the same sample, sequenced in a study of T-cell memory formation after mild COVID-19 (dated by TCRdb to the early 2020s). The library relied on 5' RACE. Sequencing instrument: Illumina NovaSeq 6000. TCRdb cleaned the public reads at Q25 with fastp, built clones with MiXCR and kept in-frame beta chains. Duplicate CDR3 protein sequences are folded into a single record with the most common DNA and genes. Here the sample has 250,000 to 300,000 distinct CDR3 sequences; 18% occur a single time. The top ten clonotypes cover around 23% of the sample. The sequencing sample was made of PBMCs or a T cell subset sorted from them (not recorded which). The origin of the receptors is a man younger than 30 who had mild COVID-19 (a few samples of this study predate the infection). The sample titles of this study are shuffled in the database, so cell type and time point are left out; the donor was told from shared clones.

The chain links TRBV3-1 to TRBJ1-2; D uncertain. Trimming stripped 4 bases from V and 5 bases from J, with 17 bases between. The CDR3 extends over 15 amino acids. Germline V gene sequence: CDR1 LGHDT, CDR2 YNNKEL (reference sequence). CDR3 sequence reads: CASSPRAQGAYGYTF. The DNA for the CDR3 is TGTGCCAGCAGCCCCCGGGCTCAAGGAGCGTATGGCTACACCTTC.

This clonotype was detected only a few times. The chain employs TRBV15 and TRBJ2-1; no reliable D call. The CDR3 is made up of 13 amino acids. Trimming cost V 0 bases and J 8 bases, with 8 bases left between them. The germline gives CDR1 LNHNV, CDR2 YYDKDF (reference sequence). CDR3 sequence: CATSRDPGHEQFF. DNA of the CDR3: TGTGCCACCAGCAGAGATCCTGGGCATGAGCAGTTCTTC.

The gene calls are TRBV20-1 and TRBJ2-1; no reliable D call. CDR3 length: 11 amino acids. The germline CDR1 and CDR2 sequences are DFQATT and SNEGSKA (reference sequence). The V end was cut by 5 bases, the J end by 12 bases, with 14 bases between. CDR3 DNA: TGCAGTGCTTTTGATGCCGGCGGGCAGTTCTTC. Its translation: CSAFDAGGQFF.

This clonotype was seen more than once but under ten times. The CDR3 region is CASSQTVGQPQHF. Here the CDR3 DNA reads TGTGCCAGCAGCCAGACCGTGGGGCAGCCCCAGCATTTT. The rearrangement joins TRBV3-1 to TRBJ1-5; D is unresolved. Germline CDR1 and CDR2: LGHDT and YNNKEL (reference sequence). The CDR3 runs 13 residues. V gave up 3 bases and J gave up 7 bases, with 10 bases separating them.

This chain connects TRBV7-6 to TRBJ2-1; D may correspond to TRBD1 or TRBD2 (7 bases each). Deletions cut 4 bases from V and 4 bases from J, with 23 bases between. The CDR3 extends over 18 amino acids. CDR1 is SGHVS and CDR2 is FNYEAQ in the germline V gene. This chain's CDR3 is CASSSTQPQGGGYNEQFF. For the CDR3, the DNA is TGTGCCAGCAGCTCGACCCAACCGCAGGGGGGGGGATACAATGAGCAGTTCTTC.

Only a few counts were recorded for this clonotype. The V gene is TRBV29-1, the J gene TRBJ2-1; D remains ambiguous. Germline assignment: CDR1 SQVTM and CDR2 ANQGSEA. The V and J ends lost 7 bases and 2 bases respectively, with 6 bases between them. CDR3 length: 11 amino acids. In nucleotides, the CDR3 is TGCAGCGCGCGTGCCTACAATGAGCAGTTCTTC. Amino acids: CSARAYNEQFF.

This clonotype showed up just a few times. This chain joins TRBV18 and TRBJ1-1; 10 positions agree with TRBD1. V gave up 0 bases and J gave up 0 bases; unmatched junction bases: 4. The CDR3 has 17 amino acids. Germline lookup yields CDR1 KGHSH and CDR2 LQKENI. CDR3 region: CASSPPGTGALNTEAFF. CDR3 in DNA: TGTGCCAGCTCACCACCTGGGACAGGGGCCCTGAACACTGAAGCTTTCTTT.

This clonotype has a handful of counts. The V call is TRBV20-1, the J call TRBJ1-1, with D tentatively TRBD1 (5 bases). CDR3 length: 14 residues. V was cut by 1 base and J by 3 bases, with 12 bases left in between. Per the germline V gene, CDR1 is DFQATT and CDR2 is SNEGSKA (reference sequence). In DNA form, the CDR3 reads TGCAGTGCTAGAGGGGGGGGGTCCTACACTGAAGCTTTCTTT. It yields the protein CSARGGGSYTEAFF.